These 18 T cell receptor beta chains were sequenced from one sample in a study of control samples from healthy donors and cancer patients. This table comes from immunoSEQ multiplex PCR, and its TCRdb copy is limited to in-frame clones, with some not included. The sample lists 100,000 to 150,000 clones, roughly 90% occurring once. Material for sequencing was blood. Every receptor here comes from a man younger than 30 in good health.

CDR3 protein: CASSQDPLSGGLISTDTQYF. CDR3 nucleotides: TGTGCCAGCAGCCAAGATCCCCTCAGCGGGGGGCTGATTAGCACAGATACGCAGTATTTT. The chain has TRBV3-1 (or the pseudogene TRBV3-2) and TRBJ2-3, with 9 bases identical to TRBD2. Germline V CDR1 and CDR2: LGHDT, YNNKEL (reference sequence). Trimming at V came to 0 bases and at J to 0 bases, leaving 13 bases not matched to a gene. CDR3 length equals 20 residues.

This clone appeared a single time. This chain joins TRBV3-1 (or the pseudogene TRBV3-2) and TRBJ2-3; D is ambiguous. The V and J ends lost 2 bases and 6 bases respectively, with 15 bases between them. CDR3 length: 15 residues. Per germline, CDR1 LGHDT and CDR2 YNNKEL (reference sequence). CDR3 loop: CASSQIPPPYDTQYF. The CDR3 coding sequence is TGTGCCAGCAGCCAAATCCCCCCCCCTTACGATACGCAGTATTTT.

The chain carries TRBV13 and TRBJ2-1; 8 positions agree with TRBD2. This CDR3 is built from 16 residues. Germline V gene lookup returns CDR1 PRHDT and CDR2 FYEKMQ (reference sequence). After removal of 5 bases from V and 5 bases from J, the junction contained 11 bases not matched to a gene. The CDR3 loop is CASSGIAGRLDNEQFF. Here the CDR3 DNA reads TGTGCCAGCAGCGGCATAGCGGGGAGGTTAGACAATGAGCAGTTCTTC.

This clone has just one count. V and J are TRBV6-6 and TRBJ2-2, with D hard to call. There are 14 residues in the CDR3. Trimming stripped 1 base from V and 0 bases from J, with 3 bases between. The germline V gene has CDR1 MNHNY and CDR2 SVGAGI (reference sequence). This CDR3 is CASSYYPNTGELFF. The CDR3 DNA sequence: TGTGCCAGCAGTTACTACCCGAACACCGGGGAGCTGTTTTTT.

The chain couples TRBV5-4 to TRBJ2-3, with no clear D. V was cut by 1 base and J by 2 bases, with 2 bases left in between. The CDR3 is 12 residues long. Germline V gene sequence: CDR1 SGHNT, CDR2 YYREEE (reference sequence). The CDR3 nucleotides are TGTGCCAGCAGCTTGATCACAGATACGCAGTATTTT. Amino acid sequence: CASSLITDTQYF.

The chain links TRBV2 to TRBJ2-5, with 7 bases lining up with TRBD1. The CDR3 sequence is 14 residues long. CDR1 and CDR2 from the germline V gene are SNHLY and FYNNEI. Losses at the gene ends were 3 bases for V and 5 bases for J; bases not matched to a gene: 6. CDR3 amino acids: CASSEETGFETQYF. CDR3 bases: TGTGCCAGCAGTGAGGAGACAGGGTTTGAGACCCAGTACTTC.

The chain carries TRBV9 and TRBJ2-7; D not resolved. Germline V lookup: CDR1 SGDLS, CDR2 YYNGEE. Trimming pared 0 bases from V and 3 bases from J, leaving 10 bases between. The CDR3 runs 14 residues. CDR3 loop: CASSVDLRSYEQYF. The CDR3 region has the DNA TGTGCCAGCAGCGTAGACCTCCGGAGCTACGAGCAGTACTTC.

The chain links TRBV11-3 to TRBJ2-1; 7 bases are a match to TRBD1. Trimming removed 4 bases from V and 7 bases from J; junction bases left unmatched: 7. CDR1 and CDR2 (germline): SGHNT, YENEEA. The CDR3 is 14 amino acids. CDR3 amino acids: CASSSLGGGNEQFF. DNA of the CDR3: TGTGCCAGCAGCTCGCTAGGGGGCGGGAATGAGCAGTTCTTC.

The DNA of the CDR3 is TGTGCCAGCAGCGTAGTCGGGACAGGGTTCAATGAGCAGTTCTTC. Protein: CASSVVGTGFNEQFF. The rearrangement links TRBV9 to TRBJ2-1; 9 bases are shared with TRBD1. Per germline, CDR1 SGDLS and CDR2 YYNGEE. The length of the CDR3 is 15 residues. The junction had 4 bases not matched to a gene; V was cut back by 0 bases and J by 6 bases.

This chain joins TRBV9 and TRBJ2-1; 7 bases match TRBD1. Germline CDR1 and CDR2: SGDLS and YYNGEE. Germline trimming cut 3 bases from V and 4 bases from J; bases unmatched to any gene: 10. The CDR3 is 16 residues long. The CDR3 is CASSASGQIVYNEQFF. Written as DNA, the CDR3 is TGTGCCAGCAGCGCATCGGGACAGATCGTATACAATGAGCAGTTCTTC.

The chain joins TRBV12-5 to TRBJ2-2, with D perhaps TRBD1 (6 bases). V shed 5 bases and J shed 7 bases, with 14 bases lying between them. The germline CDR1 and CDR2 sequences are LGHNT and FRNRAP. The CDR3 has 14 amino acids. The CDR3 region is CASGTTAGDGELFF. CDR3 DNA: TGTGCTAGTGGTACTACGGCAGGGGACGGGGAGCTGTTTTTT.

The chain couples TRBV4-1 to TRBJ1-6, with D unresolved. With 4 bases removed from V and 0 bases from J, the gap between germline ends came to 10 bases. CDR3 length: 16 amino acids. The germline gives CDR1 MGHRA, CDR2 YSYEKL. The CDR3 DNA reads as TGCGCCAGCAGCCCCACGTTGGGCTCCTATAATTCACCCCTCCACTTT. It yields the protein CASSPTLGSYNSPLHF.

The rearrangement uses TRBV6-2 or TRBV6-3 and TRBJ2-5, with 8 bases lining up with TRBD2. Unmatched junction bases numbered 4, after V lost 0 bases and J lost 7 bases. This CDR3 region has 14 residues. The V gene's germline CDR1 is MNHEY and CDR2 SVGEGT. As DNA, the CDR3 is TGTGCCAGCAGTTACTCGAAGCGGGGGCGGACCCAGTACTTC. Its translation is CASSYSKRGRTQYF.

The chain couples TRBV11-3 to TRBJ1-1; tentatively, D is TRBD1 (6 bases). Germline lookup yields CDR1 SGHNT and CDR2 YENEEA. This CDR3 has 13 residues. With 1 base removed from V and 4 bases from J, the gap between germline ends came to 7 bases. The CDR3 DNA reads as TGTGCCAGCAGCTTAGCAGGGGCCACTGAAGCTTTCTTT. Its protein is CASSLAGATEAFF. The whole variable domain, remainder taken from reference TRBV11-3 and TRBJ1-1, is EAGVVQSPRYKIIEKKQPVAFWCNPISGHNTLYWYLQNLGQGPELLIRYENEEAVDDSQLPKDRFSAERLKGVDSTLKIQPAELGDSAVYLCASSLAGATEAFFGQGTRLTVV.

The rearrangement joins TRBV4-1 to TRBJ1-5; D gene unclear. The CDR3 has 16 amino acids. The V end was cut by 6 bases, the J end by 0 bases, with 15 bases between. In germline, CDR1 is MGHRA, CDR2 YSYEKL. Here the CDR3 reads CASRWTAEYSNQPQHF. Written as DNA, the CDR3 is TGCGCCAGCAGGTGGACCGCAGAATATAGCAATCAGCCCCAGCATTTT.

J is TRBJ2-5 and V is TRBV11-2; 7 bases fit TRBD2. The CDR3 runs to 13 residues. Trimming at V came to 5 bases and at J to 3 bases, leaving 3 bases not matched to a gene. Looked up from germline, CDR1 is SGHAT and CDR2 is FQNNGV. In DNA form, the CDR3 reads TGTGCCAGCAGCCGGGGGGAAAAAGAGACCCAGTACTTC. This encodes CASSRGEKETQYF.

The chain carries TRBV6-5 and TRBJ2-7; D gene unclear. Trimming removed 0 bases at V and 2 bases at J, with 14 bases between. The CDR3 consists of 16 residues. CDR1 and CDR2 from the germline V gene are MNHEY and SVGAGI. CDR3 residues: CASSYSRVRPTYEQYF. In DNA form, the CDR3 reads TGTGCCAGCAGTTACTCACGGGTCAGACCTACCTACGAGCAGTACTTC.

The rearrangement links TRBV5-1 to TRBJ1-2, with 11 bases matching TRBD1. CDR3 length equals 16 residues. The germline gives CDR1 SGHRS, CDR2 YFSETQ. Germline trimming cut 4 bases from V and 4 bases from J; bases unmatched to any gene: 9. The CDR3 spells CASSRTGQGAGYGYTF. The CDR3 DNA reads as TGCGCCAGCAGCAGAACAGGACAGGGGGCTGGCTATGGCTACACCTTC. The entire variable domain, with the rest obtained from reference TRBV5-1 and TRBJ1-2, is as follows: KAGVTQTPRYLIKTRGQQVTLSCSPISGHRSVSWYQQTPGQGLQFLFEYFSETQRNKGNFPGRFSGRQFSNSRSEMNVSTLELGDSALYLCASSRTGQGAGYGYTFGSGTRLTVV.